One sample yielded the 16 T cell receptor beta chains listed below, sequenced in a study of cytomegalovirus exposure and HLA in healthy donors. Use of 60 Vbeta and 13 Jbeta primers characterized the PCR. The method was immunoSEQ multiplex PCR; TCRdb's version includes in-frame clones alone and lacks a portion of them. The sample lists more than 110,000 clones; around 70% were seen once. Sequencing used PBMCs. The receptors were gathered from a woman in her thirties in good health and CMV-seronegative.

This clone came up a few times. V usage is TRBV21-1 and J usage is TRBJ1-1; the DNA was not used to check the table's D call, TRBD1. TRBV21-1 is termed a pseudogene. This CDR3 comprises 15 residues. The CDR3 DNA follows: TGTGCCAGCAGCAAAATCTCGAACATGAACACTGAAGCTTTCTTT. The encoded protein is CASSKISNMNTEAFF.

The chain uses TRBV7-3 and TRBJ2-1; the match to TRBD2 covers 8 bases. The ends lost 5 bases at V and 6 bases at J; junction bases unmatched: 12. CDR3 size: 16 residues. Per germline, CDR1 SGHTA and CDR2 FQGTGA. The CDR3 sequence is CASSAATGGRGNEQFF. The CDR3 nucleotides are TGTGCCAGCAGCGCTGCTACGGGGGGGCGAGGCAATGAGCAGTTCTTC.

The chain recombines TRBV28 with TRBJ2-3; 11 bases line up with TRBD1. The trim removed 6 bases at V and 2 bases at J, leaving 1 base unmatched. Looked up from germline, CDR1 is MDHEN and CDR2 is SYDVKM. The CDR3 is 14 amino acids. As DNA, the CDR3 is TGTGCCAGCAGCGGACAGGGGGCCACAGATACGCAGTATTTT. Its protein product is CASSGQGATDTQYF.

The rearrangement joins TRBV5-6 to TRBJ1-1; D call uncertain. CDR1 and CDR2 from the germline V gene are SGHDT and YYEEEE. The CDR3 spans 14 residues. Trimming left V 4 bases short and J 0 bases short, with 10 bases between. The CDR3 DNA follows: TGTGCCAGCAGCCGTCGAAGCATGAACACTGAAGCTTTCTTT. It is translated as CASSRRSMNTEAFF. The full variable domain, its missing parts supplied by reference TRBV5-6 and TRBJ1-1, is DAGVTQSPTHLIKTRGQQVTLRCSPKSGHDTVSWYQQALGQGPQFIFQYYEEEERQRGNFPDRFSGHQFPNYSSELNVNALLLGDSALYLCASSRRSMNTEAFFGQGTRLTVV.

The chain is built from TRBV7-8 and TRBJ2-1, with 7 bases matching TRBD2. The CDR3 totals 15 residues. In germline, CDR1 is SGHVS, CDR2 FQNEAQ. With V trimmed by 5 bases and J by 4 bases, 8 bases remained unmatched. For the CDR3, the DNA is TGTGCCAGCAGCCCCGAGCGGGGTGGGTACAATGAGCAGTTCTTC. Translating gives CASSPERGGYNEQFF. Looking up the rest from reference TRBV7-8 and TRBJ2-1 gives the full variable domain: GAGVSQSPRYKVAKRGQDVALRCDPISGHVSLFWYQQALGQGPEFLTYFQNEAQLDKSGLPSDRFFAERPEGSVSTLKIQRTQQEDSAVYLCASSPERGGYNEQFFGPGTRLTVL.

This sequence joins TRBV4-2 and TRBJ2-2; the D is unclear. Germline V gene lookup returns CDR1 LGHNA and CDR2 YNFKEQ. The CDR3 loop spans 15 amino acids. Deletions cut 1 base from V and 5 bases from J, with 11 bases between. The CDR3 here is CASSQVSMETGELFF. In DNA form, the CDR3 reads TGTGCCAGCAGCCAAGTATCCATGGAGACCGGGGAGCTGTTTTTT.

This clone is a singleton in its sample. The rearrangement uses TRBV27 and TRBJ2-2; possible D gene TRBD1, 6 bases. V was trimmed by 6 bases and J by 6 bases, leaving 11 bases between them. The CDR3 runs to 13 residues. The germline V gene encodes CDR1 MNHEY and CDR2 SMNVEV (reference sequence). CDR3 residues: CASSRQGSGELFF. The CDR3 coding sequence is TGTGCCAGCAGCCGGCAGGGGTCCGGGGAGCTGTTTTTT.

The chain combines TRBV6-5 with TRBJ1-2, with D possibly being TRBD1 (6 bases). The CDR3 is 13 residues long. Deletions cut 0 bases from V and 7 bases from J, with 9 bases between. The germline CDR1 and CDR2 sequences are MNHEY and SVGAGI. The DNA for the CDR3 is TGTGCCAGCAGTTACTCGGACAGCCTTGGCTACACCTTC. Encoded protein: CASSYSDSLGYTF.

J is TRBJ2-1 and V is TRBV4-1; D might be TRBD2 (5 bases). In germline, CDR1 is MGHRA, CDR2 YSYEKL. The CDR3 is made up of 14 amino acids. Deletions cut 0 bases from V and 5 bases from J, with 8 bases between. This chain's CDR3 is CASSQDNGDNEQFF. DNA for the CDR3: TGCGCCAGCAGCCAAGATAACGGGGACAATGAGCAGTTCTTC.

V and J are TRBV4-1 and TRBJ1-2; D may be TRBD1 (6 bases). This CDR3 has 15 amino acids. Deletions cut 4 bases from V and 7 bases from J, with 19 bases between. CDR1 is MGHRA and CDR2 is YSYEKL in the germline V gene. Here the CDR3 DNA reads TGCGCCAGCAGCCCGAATCGACAGGTATTAGGTGGCTACACCTTC. Translated: CASSPNRQVLGGYTF.

The chain joins TRBV7-9 to TRBJ2-1, with 14 positions matching TRBD2. Germline assignment: CDR1 SEHNR and CDR2 FQNEAQ (reference sequence). The V segment lost 4 bases and the J segment 2 bases; nucleotides outside the gene matches: 7. There are 18 residues in the CDR3. The CDR3 DNA is TGTGCCAGCAGCTGGGGACTAGCGGGAGTAAGCCCCTACAATGAGCAGTTCTTC. Residues: CASSWGLAGVSPYNEQFF.

The chain combines TRBV9 with TRBJ2-2, with 8 positions matching TRBD2. This CDR3 has 17 amino acids. Germline V gene lookup returns CDR1 SGDLS and CDR2 YYNGEE. Trimming cost V 0 bases and J 4 bases; bases outside gene matches: 8. CDR3: CASSVVVAGLGTGELFF. Written as DNA, the CDR3 is TGTGCCAGCAGCGTAGTAGTAGCGGGATTGGGCACCGGGGAGCTGTTTTTT.

This clone was seen more than once but under ten times. The V gene is TRBV5-1, the J gene TRBJ1-4; possible D gene TRBD1, 6 bases. The germline V gene has CDR1 SGHRS and CDR2 YFSETQ. The V and J ends lost 2 bases and 4 bases respectively, with 15 bases between them. The CDR3 totals 16 residues. CDR3 DNA sequence: TGCGCCAGCAGCTTTGGCAACAGGGCGCATAATGAAAAACTGTTTTTT. Translating gives CASSFGNRAHNEKLFF.

The chain has TRBV11-2 and TRBJ2-4; 15 bases are shared with TRBD2. In germline, CDR1 is SGHAT, CDR2 FQNNGV. V was pared by 2 bases and J by 6 bases, with 8 bases of the junction left unmatched. The CDR3 loop spans 18 amino acids. As DNA, the CDR3 is TGTGCCAGCAGCTTATGGGGACTAGCGGGAGGAACGGGAAACATTCAGTACTTC. Protein sequence: CASSLWGLAGGTGNIQYF.

The rearrangement joins TRBV6-5 to TRBJ2-3; 7 bases align to TRBD2. The CDR3 totals 16 residues. The V segment lost 0 bases and the J segment 2 bases; nucleotides outside the gene matches: 5. Germline assignment: CDR1 MNHEY and CDR2 SVGAGI. The CDR3 DNA is TGTGCCAGCAGTTACTCCGGCGGGGGATACACAGATACGCAGTATTTT. Its protein product is CASSYSGGGYTDTQYF.

The V and J genes are TRBV7-3 and TRBJ2-5; possibly TRBD1 for D (5 bases). The length of the CDR3 is 14 residues. Trimming cost V 5 bases and J 7 bases, with 17 bases left between them. The germline V gene encodes CDR1 SGHTA and CDR2 FQGTGA. This CDR3 reads CASSLRALQGTQYF. The CDR3 bases are TGTGCCAGCAGCCTCCGGGCCCTTCAGGGGACCCAGTACTTC.